This section outlines one TCR beta chain sequence together with its context. The data stem from a study of preoperative IRX-2 immunotherapy in early breast cancer. The CDR3 covers 15 residues. V gave up 10 bases and J gave up 6 bases, with 22 bases separating them. Germline V gene sequence: CDR1 SNHLY, CDR2 FYNNEI. Indicated treatment: preoperative locoregional IRX-2 cytokine immunotherapy. Patients received preoperative, locoregional IRX-2 cytokine immunotherapy in a phase Ib study. Clones were sequenced by immunoSEQ multiplex PCR, and TCRdb holds only the in-frame ones, with some missing. The sample lists roughly 45,000 clones, about 94% occurring once.

The sequence was collected from a human donor with breast cancer. The sequencing used tumor tissue, collected after IRX-2 immunotherapy. The chain recombines TRBV2 with TRBJ1-5; maybe TRBD1 (6 bases). CDR3 nucleotide sequence: TGTGCCACCGGCTTATGGGGGGCGCGGGGTCAGCCCCAGCATTTT. Translating gives CATGLWGARGQPQHF.